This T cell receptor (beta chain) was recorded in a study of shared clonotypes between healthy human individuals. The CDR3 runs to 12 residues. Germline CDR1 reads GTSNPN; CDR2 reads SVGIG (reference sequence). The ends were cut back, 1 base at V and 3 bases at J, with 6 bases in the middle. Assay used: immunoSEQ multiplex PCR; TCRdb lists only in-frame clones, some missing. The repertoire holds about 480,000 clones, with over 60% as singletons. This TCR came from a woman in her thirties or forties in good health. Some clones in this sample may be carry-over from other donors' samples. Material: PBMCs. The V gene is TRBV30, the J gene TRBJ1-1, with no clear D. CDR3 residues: CAWSGVDTEAFF. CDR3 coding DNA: TGTGCCTGGAGTGGGGTTGACACTGAAGCTTTCTTT.